This T cell receptor (beta chain) was sequenced during a study of shared clonotypes between healthy human individuals. Study results and caveats: Only blood was sampled; tissue repertoires likely differ. Clonotype sharing across donors was expected to vary with sequencing depth.

Profiled with immunoSEQ multiplex PCR; TCRdb holds only in-frame clones, not every one. Here the sample spans 2 million to 2.5 million clones, approximately 93% being singletons. Points on this clone: The target antigen is unknown.

The sequence was collected from a man between 18 and 35 years old in good health. Some clones in this sample may be carry-over from other donors' samples. The source material was naive CD4+ T cells from PBMCs. Subset indicated: CD45RA+ positively selected.

The CDR3 sequence is CASSSPSPPGTEAFF. The CDR3, as DNA: TGTGCCAGCAGTTCACCCAGCCCCCCAGGGACTGAAGCTTTCTTT. This chain connects TRBV27 to TRBJ1-1; TRBD1 might be the D (5 bases). The germline V gene encodes CDR1 MNHEY and CDR2 SMNVEV (reference sequence). V lost 4 bases and J lost 5, with 17 bases in between. This CDR3 spans 15 amino acids.